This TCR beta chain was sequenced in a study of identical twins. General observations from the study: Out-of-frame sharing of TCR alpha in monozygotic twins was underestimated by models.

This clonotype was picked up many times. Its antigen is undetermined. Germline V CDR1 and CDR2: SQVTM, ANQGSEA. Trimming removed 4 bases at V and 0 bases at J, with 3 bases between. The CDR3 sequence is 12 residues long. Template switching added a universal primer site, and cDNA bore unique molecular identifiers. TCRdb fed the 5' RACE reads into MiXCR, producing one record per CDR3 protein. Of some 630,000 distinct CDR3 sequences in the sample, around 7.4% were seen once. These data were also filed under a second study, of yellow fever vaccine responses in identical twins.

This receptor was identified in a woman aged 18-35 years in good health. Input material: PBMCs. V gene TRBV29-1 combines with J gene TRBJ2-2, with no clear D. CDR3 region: CSVAANTGELFF. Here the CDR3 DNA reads TGCAGCGTTGCGGCGAACACCGGGGAGCTGTTTTTT.